The entry that follows covers one TCR beta chain sequence. The entry originates in a study of early T cells in non-severe SARS-CoV-2 infection. TCRdb reprocessed the 5' RACE reads via MiXCR and lists one record per CDR3 protein. The profile shows over 60,000 distinct CDR3 sequences, around 12% of them singletons. The material sequenced was whole blood, taken at baseline. This receptor was taken from an adult who was a healthcare worker with PCR-confirmed SARS-CoV-2 infection or an uninfected control (not recorded which).

The CDR3 loop reads CASSYGETQYF. The CDR3, as DNA: TGTGCCAGCAGCTACGGGGAGACCCAGTACTTC. The chain uses TRBV14 and TRBJ2-5; D is undetermined. Germline V gene sequence: CDR1 SGHDN, CDR2 FVKESK. The V gene lost 5 bases and the J gene lost 5 bases, with 6 bases spanning the gap. The CDR3 totals 11 residues. The entire variable domain, with the rest obtained from reference TRBV14 and TRBJ2-5, is as follows: EAGVTQFPSHSVIEKGQTVTLRCDPISGHDNLYWYRRVMGKEIKFLLHFVKESKQDESGMPNNRFLAERTGGTYSTLKVQPAELEDSGVYFCASSYGETQYFGPGTRLLVL.